This TCR beta chain stems from a study of cytomegalovirus exposure and HLA in healthy donors. The study's findings and limits: Per published reports, the classifier diagnosed cytomegalovirus status with high specificity and sensitivity.

Points on this clone: The antigen is undetermined.

The assay was immunoSEQ multiplex PCR, and TCRdb's table has in-frame clones only and misses some. The table has fewer than 400,000 clones, roughly 89% seen once. This clonotype originated in a woman between 18 and 29 years old in good health and CMV-seronegative. Source material: PBMCs.

The DNA for the CDR3 is TGTGCCAGCAGTCGCGCAGGGACTGAAAACACTGAAGCTTTCTTT. Encoded protein: CASSRAGTENTEAFF. The chain carries TRBV6-5 and TRBJ1-1; possible D gene TRBD1, 5 bases. The germline V and J ends were trimmed by 5 bases and 2 bases, with 15 bases remaining between them. Germline loops: CDR1 MNHEY, CDR2 SVGAGI. The CDR3 has 15 residues.